This T cell receptor (beta chain) was observed in a study of Ad26.COV2.S vaccination and SARS-CoV-2 variants. Sequencing was performed with immunoSEQ multiplex PCR; in TCRdb, only in-frame clones are kept and a portion is missing. The data contain some 340,000 clones, around four fifths of them singletons. The treatment denotes: approximately 18 received Ad26.COV2.S at low or high dose, single or two shots; 5 received placebo; per-sample allocation not given. Samples analyzed were those drawn on day 63 after the first vaccine or placebo injection. Per germline, CDR1 WSHSY and CDR2 SAAADI. The CDR3 has 14 residues. With 6 bases removed from V and 5 bases from J, the gap between germline ends came to 16 bases.

This receptor was identified in a person aged 18-65 years who received the Ad26.COV2.S COVID-19 vaccine or a placebo. The sample consisted of peripheral blood, taken in a trial of Ad26.COV2.S vaccine versus placebo. This chain connects TRBV10-2 to TRBJ2-5, with D uncertain. The CDR3 bases are TGCGCCAGCAGGTCGCTCAAACCGGAGGAGACCCAGTACTTC. This gives the protein CASRSLKPEETQYF.